Each of the 26 T cell receptor beta chains below was sequenced from the same sample in a study of blood T cells in healthy people across ages. A second PCR, run for about 7 to 12 cycles, used a sample-barcoded 5' primer plus a J-beta primer mix. MiXCR, applied by TCRdb to the 5' RACE reads, yields one record per CDR3 protein. The sample shows some 1.7 million distinct CDR3 sequences, 28% of them seen only once. The sample taken for sequencing was blood. The receptors come from a woman aged 30 to 39 in good health.

To note about this clonotype: One end of the junction is discordant with germline, which a read error may explain. The CDR3 sequence: CTSSSQGVGHYGYTF. CDR3 nucleotides: TGTACCAGCAGTTCACAGGGGGTGGGCCACTATGGCTACACCTTC. The chain joins TRBV28 to TRBJ1-2, with 8 bases fitting TRBD1. Germline V CDR1 and CDR2: MDHEN, SYDVKM. The CDR3 has 15 amino acids.

With respect to this clonotype: A clone one base away is much larger, so this may be a read error. The chain carries TRBV4-3 and TRBJ2-4; a possible D gene is TRBD2 (5 bases). The germline V gene has CDR1 LGHNA and CDR2 YSLEER. This CDR3 has 15 amino acids. Trimming cost V 0 bases and J 13 bases, with 19 bases left between them. The CDR3: CASSQDGGRSTRQYF. CDR3 DNA: TGCGCCAGCAGCCAAGATGGAGGCCGATCTACGCGGCAGTACTTC.

This clonotype was counted a few times. This chain links TRBV6-5 with TRBJ2-6; D is perhaps TRBD1 or TRBD2 (5 bases each). The germline CDR1 and CDR2 sequences are MNHEY and SVGAGI. Between the trimmed V and J ends, which lost 4 bases and 0 bases, there was a span of 10 bases. The CDR3 totals 16 residues. CDR3 in DNA: TGTGCCAGCAGTTCGGGACCGATCTCTGGGGCCAACGTCCTGACTTTC. Its protein is CASSSGPISGANVLTF.

In regard to this clonotype: At one of its ends the junction is not consistent with the germline gene, which may arise from a read error. This chain connects TRBV20-1 to TRBJ2-3; maybe TRBD1 (5 bases). The CDR3 contains 13 residues. Germline assignment: CDR1 DFQATT and CDR2 SNEGSKA (reference sequence). This chain's CDR3 is CSARRPSTGTQYF. As DNA, the CDR3 is TGCAGTGCTAGACGGCCCAGCACAGGTACGCAGTATTTT.

Ten or more counts support this clonotype. This chain links TRBV7-2 with TRBJ2-7; 10 bases map to TRBD2. The CDR3 is 15 residues long. Germline lookup yields CDR1 SGHTA and CDR2 FQGNSA. The V segment lost 1 base and the J segment 7 bases; nucleotides outside the gene matches: 7. This CDR3 reads CASSLGLAGVSEQYF. In DNA form, the CDR3 reads TGTGCCAGCAGCTTAGGCCTAGCGGGAGTTTCTGAGCAGTACTTC.

V and J are TRBV12-3 or TRBV12-4 and TRBJ2-3; D not resolved. V lost 6 bases and J 1 base, leaving 20 bases between the germline ends. The CDR3 contains 17 residues. This chain's CDR3 is CASSPGFEVSGTDTQYF. CDR3 sequence (DNA): TGTGCCAGCAGCCCTGGGTTCGAGGTGTCCGGCACAGATACGCAGTATTTT.

The chain uses TRBV15 and TRBJ2-6, with no clear D. CDR1 is LNHNV, CDR2 YYDKDF, per germline (reference sequence). V dropped 1 base and J dropped 0 bases, with 7 bases sitting between them. This CDR3 is built from 16 residues. CDR3 protein: CATSRGPFSGANVLTF. In DNA, the CDR3 is TGTGCCACCAGCAGAGGCCCTTTCTCTGGGGCCAACGTCCTGACTTTC.

The chain is built from TRBV4-2 and TRBJ2-7; D is tentatively TRBD1 or TRBD2 (5 bases each). V dropped 0 bases and J dropped 1 base, with 13 bases sitting between them. Germline assignment: CDR1 LGHNA and CDR2 YNFKEQ. The CDR3 spans 16 residues. The DNA of the CDR3 is TGTGCCAGCAGCCAAGACGGGGCCCAGGGATCCTACGAGCAGTACTTC. It specifies CASSQDGAQGSYEQYF.

The chain is built from TRBV20-1 and TRBJ2-3, with 12 bases that match TRBD2. Losses at the gene ends were 5 bases for V and 0 bases for J; bases not matched to a gene: 6. CDR3 length: 16 amino acids. Germline-derived CDR1 and CDR2 are DFQATT and SNEGSKA (reference sequence). The CDR3 DNA sequence: TGCAGTGCTTCGACCGGGACTAGCGGGAGCACAGATACGCAGTATTTT. Translation: CSASTGTSGSTDTQYF.

This clonotype appeared a few times. The chain carries TRBV20-1 and TRBJ1-4, with no clear D. The CDR3 is 11 residues long. V was pared by 2 bases and J by 8 bases, with 6 bases between. CDR1 is DFQATT, CDR2 SNEGSKA, per germline (reference sequence). The CDR3 nucleotides read TGCAGTGCTAGAAATGGGGAAAAACTGTTTTTT. Protein: CSARNGEKLFF.

The chain combines TRBV5-1 with TRBJ2-1, with 7 bases identical to TRBD1. The germline CDR1 and CDR2 sequences are SGHRS and YFSETQ. J gave up 5 bases and V 4 bases, and 6 bases lay outside the gene matches. The CDR3 runs 14 residues. The CDR3 sequence is CASSGGQTNNEQFF. CDR3 bases: TGCGCCAGCAGCGGGGGACAGACCAACAATGAGCAGTTCTTC.

The rearrangement joins TRBV11-2 to TRBJ1-3; D gene unclear. The germline V gene has CDR1 SGHAT and CDR2 FQNNGV. The V end lost 7 bases, the J end lost 4 bases, and 14 bases lay between the germline ends. This CDR3 has 14 amino acids. Written as DNA, the CDR3 is TGTGCCAGCACCGACGGCCTTAAGGGAAACACCATATATTTT. This translates into CASTDGLKGNTIYF.

This clonotype was recorded many times. The chain couples TRBV20-1 to TRBJ2-1; 8 positions agree with TRBD2. Germline CDR1 DFQATT, CDR2 SNEGSKA (reference sequence). The CDR3 has 16 residues. With V trimmed by 5 bases and J by 2 bases, 11 bases remained unmatched. The CDR3 DNA follows: TGCAGTGCTGTACCGGCGAGCGGGAGTGCCTACAATGAGCAGTTCTTC. It translates to CSAVPASGSAYNEQFF.

As to this clonotype: Just one base apart from a much larger clone, this may be a read error. The V gene is TRBV20-1, the J gene TRBJ2-5; no clear D gene. Judging by the DNA end, TRBJ2-1 fits better; the J call may be wrong. Germline CDR1 DFQATT, CDR2 SNEGSKA (reference sequence). The CDR3 runs to 12 residues. CDR3 DNA sequence: TGCAGTGCAGGGCGAGGTTCAGCCACCCAGTTCTTC. Translating gives CSAGRGSATQFF.

The rearrangement joins TRBV13 to TRBJ1-1; D unresolved. This CDR3 is 16 amino acids long. Germline V lookup: CDR1 PRHDT, CDR2 FYEKMQ (reference sequence). CDR3 sequence: CSSLAGLPSGRTEAFF. The CDR3 DNA is TGTAGCAGCTTAGCCGGGCTCCCCTCGGGAAGAACTGAAGCTTTCTTT.

This clonotype was seen at least ten times. The rearrangement links TRBV9 to TRBJ2-5; D is unresolved. The V and J ends lost 0 bases and 1 base respectively, with 10 bases between them. This CDR3 comprises 15 residues. Germline V gene lookup returns CDR1 SGDLS and CDR2 YYNGEE. CDR3 in DNA: TGTGCCAGCAGCGTAGAGAGTACTTTCCAAGAGACCCAGTACTTC. Protein: CASSVESTFQETQYF. Full variable domain (rest looked up from reference TRBV9 and TRBJ2-5): DSGVTQTPKHLITATGQRVTLRCSPRSGDLSVYWYQQSLDQGLQFLIQYYNGEERAKGNILERFSAQQFPDLHSELNLSSLELGDSALYFCASSVESTFQETQYFGPGTRLLVL.

This clonotype was seen ten or more times. The CDR3 DNA reads as TGTGCCAGCAGCCCGCGAGGGGGCTCGGGGGAGCAGTACTTC. Translating gives CASSPRGGSGEQYF. J is TRBJ2-5 and V is TRBV3-1; the D gene is possibly TRBD1 (7 bases). V was trimmed by 4 bases and J by 11 bases, leaving 20 bases between them. In germline, CDR1 is LGHDT, CDR2 YNNKEL (reference sequence). The CDR3 extends over 14 amino acids.

The sample holds a few counts of this clonotype. V gene TRBV9 combines with J gene TRBJ2-7, with 8 bases identical to TRBD2. The CDR3 length is 15 residues. The junction had 13 bases not matched to a gene; V was cut back by 4 bases and J by 7 bases. In germline, CDR1 is SGDLS, CDR2 YYNGEE. The chain's CDR3 is CASSSEAGVSGEQYF. The CDR3 coding sequence is TGTGCCAGCAGCTCAGAAGCGGGAGTGTCGGGTGAGCAGTACTTC.

This clonotype was observed at least ten times. Mismatch with germline at one junction end may stem from a read error. This chain uses TRBV5-1 with TRBJ2-7, with D tentatively TRBD1 or TRBD2 (5 bases each). The CDR3 spans 13 residues. Germline CDR1 SGHRS, CDR2 YFSETQ. CDR3 nucleotide sequence: TGTGCCAGCAGCTGGGACGGTACCTACGAGCAGTACTTC. Translation: CASSWDGTYEQYF.

The table lists this clonotype with a few counts. The CDR3 reads CASSQAAGPGQTQYF. The DNA of the CDR3 is TGTGCCAGCAGCCAAGCTGCCGGGCCGGGCCAGACCCAGTACTTC. The chain recombines TRBV3-1 with TRBJ2-5; D call uncertain. Trimming took off 1 base at V and 6 bases at J, with 15 bases between the two ends. The CDR3 sequence is 15 residues long. CDR1 is LGHDT and CDR2 is YNNKEL in the germline V gene (reference sequence).

This clonotype was seen repeatedly, ten times or more. The V call is TRBV7-3, the J call TRBJ2-5, with TRBD1 as a possible D gene (6 bases). This CDR3 has 15 amino acids. Germline V gene lookup returns CDR1 SGHTA and CDR2 FQGTGA. Trimming pared 3 bases from V and 5 bases from J, leaving 16 bases between. In nucleotides, the CDR3 is TGTGCCAGCAGCTTGGGTGTACACAGGGTGGAGACCCAGTACTTC. It encodes CASSLGVHRVETQYF.

This clonotype was counted ten times or more. The chain employs TRBV28 and TRBJ2-7; either TRBD1 or TRBD2 may supply D (5 bases each). This CDR3 is 15 amino acids long. Germline-derived CDR1 and CDR2 are MDHEN and SYDVKM. Deletions cut 6 bases from V and 0 bases from J, with 15 bases between. The CDR3 sequence is CASSYPGRYSYEQYF. In DNA form, the CDR3 reads TGTGCCAGCAGCTATCCGGGACGGTACTCCTACGAGCAGTACTTC.

The chain combines TRBV21-1 with TRBJ2-5; TRBD1, the table's D call, was not compared with the DNA. TRBV21-1 is a known pseudogene. The CDR3 covers 18 residues. CDR3 region: CASSKAAYRTGPKETQYF. CDR3 DNA sequence: TGTGCCAGCAGCAAAGCGGCCTACCGGACAGGGCCAAAAGAGACCCAGTACTTC.

This clonotype was detected ten times or more. The J gene is TRBJ2-6, the V gene TRBV4-2; D gene unclear. The CDR3 is 17 residues long. Germline V gene sequence: CDR1 LGHNA, CDR2 YNFKEQ. The V and J ends lost 4 bases and 3 bases respectively, with 16 bases between them. The CDR3 DNA is TGTGCCAGCAGCCCGCTACTGACGGTGCTTGGGGCCAACGTCCTGACTTTC. Amino acid sequence: CASSPLLTVLGANVLTF.

This clonotype has at least ten counts. The junction shows a germline mismatch at one end, possibly a read error. Here the CDR3 reads CASSPVGYEQYF. CDR3 coding DNA: TGTGCCAGCAGCCCCGTGGGATACGAGCAGTACTTC. The chain is built from TRBV5-1 and TRBJ2-7; the D is unclear. The V gene's germline CDR1 is SGHRS and CDR2 YFSETQ. The CDR3 contains 12 residues.

V gene TRBV5-1 combines with J gene TRBJ1-4, with D perhaps matching TRBD1 (5 bases). Between the trimmed V and J ends, which lost 3 bases and 5 bases, there was a span of 11 bases. The CDR3 runs 14 residues. Germline V gene lookup returns CDR1 SGHRS and CDR2 YFSETQ. The CDR3 DNA reads as TGCGCCAGCAGCTATTCCGGGGGGAATGAAAAACTGTTTTTT. As protein: CASSYSGGNEKLFF.